The rows below give T cell receptor beta chains drawn from one sample of a study of CD8+CD57+ T cells in acquired aplastic anemia. From the reads, TCRdb called clonotypes with MiXCR, one entry per CDR3 protein. The top ten clones hold under 0.95% of a sample with 450,000 to 600,000 distinct CDR3 sequences, around 33% of them seen once. Specimen: sorted CD4+, CD8+, or CD8+CD57+ T cells (not recorded which) from PBMCs. The source is a human donor with aplastic anemia. CDR3s include the opening cysteine and the closing phenylalanine or tryptophan. Fields, in order: V gene, D gene, clone size, J gene, CDR3 DNA, CDR3 protein. A D gene is named only where the DNA matches it firmly. Part of the rows lack a size; the others show once, few, many or a class for expanded clones.

V gene: TRBV5-4; D gene: NA; clone size: NA; J gene: TRBJ1-2; CDR3 DNA: TGTGCCAGCAGCTTGAAACGGGGTGACTATGGCTACACCTTC; CDR3 protein: CASSLKRGDYGYTF
V gene: TRBV20-1; D gene: NA; clone size: few; J gene: TRBJ2-1; CDR3 DNA: TGCAGTGCTACCCTCGGTACTGAGCAGTTCTTC; CDR3 protein: CSATLGTEQFF
V gene: TRBV6-5; D gene: NA; clone size: NA; J gene: TRBJ1-6; CDR3 DNA: TGTGCCAGCAGACTCGACAGAGGAGATTATAATTCACCCCTCCACTTT; CDR3 protein: CASRLDRGDYNSPLHF
V gene: TRBV30; D gene: NA; clone size: NA; J gene: TRBJ1-2; CDR3 DNA: TGTGCCTGGAGTCCCGGGACCGAGTATGGCTACACCTTC; CDR3 protein: CAWSPGTEYGYTF
V gene: TRBV20-1; D gene: NA; clone size: many; J gene: TRBJ1-5; CDR3 DNA: TGCAGTGCTAGAACAGGATCCTTTGATCAGCCCCAGCATTTT; CDR3 protein: CSARTGSFDQPQHF
V gene: TRBV29-1; D gene: TRBD2; clone size: NA; J gene: TRBJ2-1; CDR3 DNA: TGCAGCGTTACGGCAGCGGGAGTTAGTGAGCAGTTCTTC; CDR3 protein: CSVTAAGVSEQFF
V gene: TRBV28; D gene: TRBD2; clone size: NA; J gene: TRBJ2-7; CDR3 DNA: TGTGCCAGCAGACTAGCGGTTCCTCCTTTCGAGCAGTACTTC; CDR3 protein: CASRLAVPPFEQYF
V gene: TRBV10-3; D gene: NA; clone size: once; J gene: TRBJ2-1; CDR3 DNA: TGTGCCATCAGTTCTAGTTGGAGCTCCTACAATGAGCAGTTCTTC; CDR3 protein: CAISSSWSSYNEQFF
V gene: TRBV29-1; D gene: TRBD1; clone size: many; J gene: TRBJ2-7; CDR3 DNA: TGCAGCGTTGAAGGGACAGGGTTCTACGAGCAGTACTTC; CDR3 protein: CSVEGTGFYEQYF
V gene: TRBV14; D gene: TRBD1; clone size: NA; J gene: TRBJ1-1; CDR3 DNA: TGTGCCAGCAGCATACGGACAGGGGGCGTCACTGAAGCTTCCTTT; CDR3 protein: CASSIRTGGVTEASF
V gene: TRBV19; D gene: NA; clone size: few; J gene: TRBJ2-1; CDR3 DNA: TGTGCCAGTAGTATGAGTGATAGTCGGCAGTTCTTC; CDR3 protein: CASSMSDSRQFF
V gene: TRBV29-1; D gene: TRBD2; clone size: NA; J gene: TRBJ2-2; CDR3 DNA: TGCAGCGTTGGTCTAGCGGGTTCGGAAGGTAGGGAGCTGTTTTTT; CDR3 protein: CSVGLAGSEGRELFF
V gene: TRBV5-1; D gene: TRBD1; clone size: NA; J gene: TRBJ2-7; CDR3 DNA: TGCGCCAGCAGTGGGAGGACAGGGGTTTACGAGCAGTACTTC; CDR3 protein: CASSGRTGVYEQYF
V gene: TRBV20-1; D gene: NA; clone size: NA; J gene: TRBJ2-1; CDR3 DNA: TGCAGTGCTAGAAATCCGATTGAGCAGTTCTTC; CDR3 protein: CSARNPIEQFF
V gene: TRBV19; D gene: NA; clone size: many; J gene: TRBJ1-2; CDR3 DNA: TGTGCCAGTTTAAACAGAGCTAACTATGGCTACACCTTC; CDR3 protein: CASLNRANYGYTF
V gene: TRBV6-4; D gene: TRBD1; clone size: many; J gene: TRBJ1-2; CDR3 DNA: TGTGCCAGCAGTTCACAGGGGCGCTACACCTTC; CDR3 protein: CASSSQGRYTF
V gene: TRBV9; D gene: NA; clone size: NA; J gene: TRBJ2-7; CDR3 DNA: TGTGCCAGCAGCGTAGCTAAGGGTACCTACGAGCAGTACTTC; CDR3 protein: CASSVAKGTYEQYF
V gene: TRBV15; D gene: NA; clone size: once; J gene: TRBJ1-2; CDR3 DNA: TGTGCCACCAGCAGAGATCGTGTAGCTAACTATGGCTACACCTTC; CDR3 protein: CATSRDRVANYGYTF
V gene: TRBV2; D gene: TRBD2; clone size: NA; J gene: TRBJ2-5; CDR3 DNA: TGTGCCAGCCGGGGACTAGCACCAGAGACCCAGTACTTC; CDR3 protein: CASRGLAPETQYF
V gene: TRBV15; D gene: NA; clone size: NA; J gene: TRBJ1-1; CDR3 DNA: TGTGCCACCAGCGGGCGGGGCCTCTTC; CDR3 protein: CATSGRGLF
V gene: TRBV30; D gene: NA; clone size: few; J gene: TRBJ1-1; CDR3 DNA: TGTGCCTGGAGTAACCTCCCAGGGAACACTGAAGCTTTCTTT; CDR3 protein: CAWSNLPGNTEAFF
V gene: TRBV15; D gene: NA; clone size: many; J gene: TRBJ2-1; CDR3 DNA: TGTGCCACCAGCCAAATCCGTATGACCACAATTTACAATGAGCAGTTCTTC; CDR3 protein: CATSQIRMTTIYNEQFF
V gene: TRBV12-3/TRBV12-4; D gene: NA; clone size: NA; J gene: TRBJ1-2; CDR3 DNA: TGTGCCAGCCGACCGTCTATTGAGGATGGCTACACCTTC; CDR3 protein: CASRPSIEDGYTF
V gene: TRBV25-1; D gene: NA; clone size: NA; J gene: TRBJ2-7; CDR3 DNA: TGCGCCAGCAGCTTGGCTCAGGGGGGCTTTCGGCAGCAGTACTTC; CDR3 protein: CASSLAQGGFRQQYF
V gene: TRBV10-3; D gene: NA; clone size: many; J gene: TRBJ1-1; CDR3 DNA: TGTGCCATCAGTGAGTCATCCTCGACCTTTGGTACTGAAGCTTTCTTT; CDR3 protein: CAISESSSTFGTEAFF
V gene: TRBV4-1; D gene: TRBD2; clone size: few; J gene: TRBJ2-7; CDR3 DNA: TGCGCCAGCAGCCACACAACCGGGACTACATACTACGAGCAGTACTTC; CDR3 protein: CASSHTTGTTYYEQYF
V gene: TRBV11-2; D gene: NA; clone size: many; J gene: TRBJ2-3; CDR3 DNA: TGTGCCAGCAGCTTAGAGTTGCGGGGAATCACAGATACGCAGTATTTT; CDR3 protein: CASSLELRGITDTQYF
V gene: TRBV10-3; D gene: NA; clone size: NA; J gene: TRBJ2-5; CDR3 DNA: TGTGCCATCAGTGAGGGGGCTCGAGGAAAAAACCAAGAGACCCAGTACTTC; CDR3 protein: CAISEGARGKNQETQYF
V gene: TRBV19; D gene: TRBD1; clone size: NA; J gene: TRBJ1-4; CDR3 DNA: TGTGCCAGTAGGCCGACAGGGGGCCCTGGGAATGAAAAACTGTTTTTT; CDR3 protein: CASRPTGGPGNEKLFF
V gene: TRBV2; D gene: NA; clone size: few; J gene: TRBJ1-2; CDR3 DNA: TGTGCCGGGACCGACAGGACGATAGGCTACACCTTC; CDR3 protein: CAGTDRTIGYTF
V gene: TRBV19; D gene: NA; clone size: many; J gene: TRBJ1-5; CDR3 DNA: TGTGCCAGTATAAAGAGGGAGGGTATCAATCAGCCCCAGCATTTT; CDR3 protein: CASIKREGINQPQHF
V gene: TRBV19; D gene: NA; clone size: NA; J gene: TRBJ1-1; CDR3 DNA: TGTGCCAGTAGTGCCCGGGGGCAAGACAATGAAGCTTTCTTT; CDR3 protein: CASSARGQDNEAFF
V gene: TRBV2; D gene: NA; clone size: NA; J gene: TRBJ2-2; CDR3 DNA: TGTGCCAGCAGTCGTAGGGTCGGGGAGCTGTTTTTT; CDR3 protein: CASSRRVGELFF
V gene: TRBV14; D gene: NA; clone size: many; J gene: TRBJ1-6; CDR3 DNA: TGTGCCAGCAGCCAAGATCGGAAGGGGCGCAGGGATTCACCCCTCCACTTT; CDR3 protein: CASSQDRKGRRDSPLHF
V gene: TRBV24-1; D gene: NA; clone size: NA; J gene: TRBJ2-3; CDR3 DNA: TGTGCCACCAGTGGAGGAGCTGGGTTTTCAGATACGCAGTATTTT; CDR3 protein: CATSGGAGFSDTQYF
V gene: TRBV19; D gene: NA; clone size: few; J gene: TRBJ1-2; CDR3 DNA: TGTGCCAGTAGTATTGCCGCGATAGGGGGGTATGGCTACACCTTC; CDR3 protein: CASSIAAIGGYGYTF
V gene: TRBV20-1; D gene: TRBD2; clone size: few; J gene: TRBJ2-7; CDR3 DNA: TGCAGTGCCAAGGGACTAGCGGGAGACTGGCTCGAGCAGTACTTC; CDR3 protein: CSAKGLAGDWLEQYF
V gene: TRBV7-9; D gene: NA; clone size: NA; J gene: TRBJ1-2; CDR3 DNA: TGTGCCGTTGACGTCAATTATGGCTACACCTTC; CDR3 protein: CAVDVNYGYTF
V gene: TRBV10-1; D gene: TRBD2; clone size: NA; J gene: TRBJ2-1; CDR3 DNA: TGCGCCAGCGGCGGACTAGCGGAACGATCGAGCAATGAGCAGTTCTTC; CDR3 protein: CASGGLAERSSNEQFF
V gene: TRBV7-2; D gene: NA; clone size: NA; J gene: TRBJ1-1; CDR3 DNA: TGTGCCAGCAGCTTAGCTGAGGGGCTCACTGAAGCTTTCTTT; CDR3 protein: CASSLAEGLTEAFF
V gene: TRBV5-4; D gene: TRBD2; clone size: NA; J gene: TRBJ2-7; CDR3 DNA: TGTGCCAGCAGCTTGCGACTAGCACCCTACGAGCAGTACTTC; CDR3 protein: CASSLRLAPYEQYF
V gene: TRBV2; D gene: NA; clone size: many; J gene: TRBJ2-6; CDR3 DNA: TGTGCCAGCAGTGAGGGGCGGCCGGCCAACGTCCTGACTTTC; CDR3 protein: CASSEGRPANVLTF
V gene: TRBV18; D gene: NA; clone size: NA; J gene: TRBJ1-6; CDR3 DNA: TGTGCCAGCGCCGGGCAGGGTGGTTCACCCCTCCACTTT; CDR3 protein: CASAGQGGSPLHF
V gene: TRBV13; D gene: NA; clone size: few; J gene: TRBJ2-7; CDR3 DNA: TGTGCCAGCAGCTTAGCGGGAGTGGGTCTAGGTTACGAGCAGTACTTC; CDR3 protein: CASSLAGVGLGYEQYF
V gene: TRBV19; D gene: NA; clone size: many; J gene: TRBJ2-5; CDR3 DNA: TGTGCCAGTAGTATAACGGGGAGCGGGGAGACCCAGTACTTC; CDR3 protein: CASSITGSGETQYF
V gene: TRBV9; D gene: NA; clone size: NA; J gene: TRBJ2-2; CDR3 DNA: TGTGCCAGCAGCGCAAATCCTAGCTCCGGGGAGCTGTTTTTT; CDR3 protein: CASSANPSSGELFF